The present TCR beta chain was sequenced within a study of vaccination effects on CD4 cells after COVID-19. Broader study findings: Late after vaccination, infection- and vaccine-induced clones showed marked clonal contraction.

As concerns this clone: As yet, its antigen is unknown.

Antigen-specific CD4+ T cells were first expanded with viral peptide pools by the ViraFEST assay and only then sequenced. Following a roughly 11-day culture, CD4+ T cells were purified. Each vaccine recipient was nucleocapsid antibody negative and had no prior SARS-CoV-2 infection. TCRdb's copy holds only in-frame clones and misses some; the assay was immunoSEQ multiplex PCR. The table lists 70,000 to 75,000 clones, 65% to 85% of them singletons. In germline, CDR1 is LGHDT, CDR2 YNNKEL (reference sequence). V gave up 2 bases and J gave up 6 bases, with 13 bases separating them. CDR3 length: 14 residues.

The V and J genes are TRBV3-1 (or the pseudogene TRBV3-2) and TRBJ1-2; a weak D match, TRBD1 (6 bases). This sample comprised CD4+ T cells from PBMCs cultured with HCoV-OC43 spike peptides, obtained before COVID-19 vaccination. Subset noted: HCoV-OC43 spike overlapping peptide pool stimulation. The receptor comes from a human donor who received a COVID-19 vaccine. The CDR3 region is CASSQNPGQNGYTF. In nucleotides, the CDR3 is TGTGCCAGCAGCCAAAATCCGGGACAAAATGGCTACACCTTC.